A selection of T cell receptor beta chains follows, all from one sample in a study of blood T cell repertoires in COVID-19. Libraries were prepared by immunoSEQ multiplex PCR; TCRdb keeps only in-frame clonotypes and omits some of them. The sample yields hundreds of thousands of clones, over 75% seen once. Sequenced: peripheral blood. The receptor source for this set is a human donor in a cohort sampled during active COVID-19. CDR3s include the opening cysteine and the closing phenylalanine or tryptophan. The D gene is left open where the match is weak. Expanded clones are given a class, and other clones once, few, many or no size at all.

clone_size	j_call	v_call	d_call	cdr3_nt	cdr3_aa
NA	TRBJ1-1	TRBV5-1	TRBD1	TGCGCCAGCAGTTTGCTAACAGGGGGCCGAAACACTGAAGCTTTCTTT	CASSLLTGGRNTEAFF
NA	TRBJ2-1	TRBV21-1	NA	TGTGCCAGCAGCAATAGGGATTTGGCCCCCGTCGGGGGGGGCCGCCGGAAAGAGCAGTTCTTC	CASSNRDLAPVGGGRRKEQFF
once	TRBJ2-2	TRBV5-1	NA	TGCGCCAGCAGCTTGGAAGGGGCCGGGGAGCTGTTTTTT	CASSLEGAGELFF
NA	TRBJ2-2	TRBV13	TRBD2	TGTGCCAGCAGGGGACTAGCCACCGGGGAGCTGTTTTTT	CASRGLATGELFF
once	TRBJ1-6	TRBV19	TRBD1	TGTGCCAGTAGTCGAGACAGGGTGTTAGTTTCACCCCTCCACTTT	CASSRDRVLVSPLHF
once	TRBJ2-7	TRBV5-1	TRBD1	TGCGCCAGCAGCCGTTCCTGGGACAGGGATGTCTCCTACGAGCAGTACTTC	CASSRSWDRDVSYEQYF
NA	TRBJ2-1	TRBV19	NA	TGTGCCAGTAGTATGAGTGTCAACAATGAGCAGTTCTTC	CASSMSVNNEQFF
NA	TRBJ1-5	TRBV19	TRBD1	TGTGCCAGTAAAAGGACAGGGGGCGAGCCCCAGCATTTT	CASKRTGGEPQHF
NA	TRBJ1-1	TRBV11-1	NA	TGTGCCAGCAGCTTAGGGGCCCGGGGAAACACTGAAGCTTTCTTT	CASSLGARGNTEAFF
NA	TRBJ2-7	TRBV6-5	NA	TGTGCCAGCAGTTACGGGCGACAGAGTTCCGAGCAGTACTTC	CASSYGRQSSEQYF
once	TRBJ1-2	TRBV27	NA	TGTGCCAGCAGTTCCCAAAAATTCATATCCTGGGAGGATGGCTACACCTTC	CASSSQKFISWEDGYTF
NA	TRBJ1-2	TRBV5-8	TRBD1	TGTGCCAGCAGCCCGAGGACAGGGGGGTACTATGGCTACACCTTC	CASSPRTGGYYGYTF
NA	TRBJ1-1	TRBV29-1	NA	TGCAGCACCTCCCGGGGGGTTCGGAACACTGAAGCTTTCTTT	CSTSRGVRNTEAFF
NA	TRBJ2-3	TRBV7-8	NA	TGTGCCAGCAGCTCCCCCAGGGGAAGCACAGATACGCAGTATTTT	CASSSPRGSTDTQYF
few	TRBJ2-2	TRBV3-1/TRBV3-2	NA	TGTGCCAGCAGCGATACAGGGTACGGCGGGGAGCTGTTTTTT	CASSDTGYGGELFF
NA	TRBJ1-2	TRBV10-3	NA	TGTGCCATCAGTGAGGACCCCGGGGATGGCTACACCTTC	CAISEDPGDGYTF
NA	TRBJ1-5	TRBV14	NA	TGTGCCAGCAGCCAAGAAGCGTTTCAGCCCCAGCATTTT	CASSQEAFQPQHF
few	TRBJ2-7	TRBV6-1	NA	TGTGCCAGCAGTGACACGGCCTACGAGCAGTACTTC	CASSDTAYEQYF
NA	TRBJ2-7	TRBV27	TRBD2	TGTGCCAGCAGTACCCGGGGGGGAAGGAACGAGCAGTACTTC	CASSTRGGRNEQYF
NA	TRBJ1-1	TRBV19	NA	TGTGCCAGTAGTATAGATTTCGAGGCTTTCTTT	CASSIDFEAFF
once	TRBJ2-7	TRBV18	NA	TGTGCCAGCTCACCAGGGGCAGTAACCCTTTTCAGCTCCTACGAGCAGTACTTC	CASSPGAVTLFSSYEQYF
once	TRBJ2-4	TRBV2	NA	TGTGCCAGCAGTTCGCTGGGGCTCGGGAAAAACATTCAGTACTTC	CASSSLGLGKNIQYF
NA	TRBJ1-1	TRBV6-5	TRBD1	TGTGCCAGCACTCGGGTCGGGACAGGGGTGTATGCTTTCTTT	CASTRVGTGVYAFF
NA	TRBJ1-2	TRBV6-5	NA	TGTGCCAGCATCGCAGGGGCAAACTATGGCTACACCTTC	CASIAGANYGYTF
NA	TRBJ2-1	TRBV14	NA	TGTGCCAGCAGCTCTAGGACTTTGTACAATGAGCAGTTCTTC	CASSSRTLYNEQFF
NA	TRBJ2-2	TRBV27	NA	TGTGCCAGCAAGGGTTTTAGGGGCGGGGAGCTGTTTTTT	CASKGFRGGELFF
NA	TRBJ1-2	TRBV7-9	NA	TGTGCCAGCAGCTTAGGCCGGGGCTATGGCTACACCTTC	CASSLGRGYGYTF
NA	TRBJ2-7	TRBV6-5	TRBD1	TGTGCCAGCAGTTCCTTCAGGGGGTACGAGCAGTACTTC	CASSSFRGYEQYF
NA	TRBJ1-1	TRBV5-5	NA	TGTGCCAGCAGCTTGGCTGGGAGCGCTGAAGCTTTCTTT	CASSLAGSAEAFF
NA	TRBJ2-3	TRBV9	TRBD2	TGTGCCAGCAGCGTAGGTCCCAGCACGGGGGGAGATACGCAGTATTTT	CASSVGPSTGGDTQYF
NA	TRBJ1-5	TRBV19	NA	TGTGCCACCTTCCCAGGGAGGGGATGGGAGCAGCCCCAGCATTTT	CATFPGRGWEQPQHF
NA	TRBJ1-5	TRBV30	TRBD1	TGTGCCTGGGGGACAGGTGGGGGTGGCAATCAGCCCCAGCATTTT	CAWGTGGGGNQPQHF
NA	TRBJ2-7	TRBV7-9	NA	TGTGCCAGCAGCTTGAAGGACAGCACCTACGAGCAGTACTTC	CASSLKDSTYEQYF
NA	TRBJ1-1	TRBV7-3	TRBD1	TGTGCCAGCAGTTCTCGAGGACAGGGGGCTTTCACTGAAGCTTTCTTT	CASSSRGQGAFTEAFF
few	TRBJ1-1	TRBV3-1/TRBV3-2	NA	TGTGCCAGCAGCCAAGCTGGCAGGGGAAGAGCTTTCTTT	CASSQAGRGRAFF
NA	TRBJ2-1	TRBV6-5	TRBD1	TGTGCCAGCACTGGATCCGGGACAGCCCGTGAGGTCTTC	CASTGSGTAREVF
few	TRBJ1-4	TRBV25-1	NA	TGTGCCAGCGACGGAGGAGAGCCAAAACTGTTTTTT	CASDGGEPKLFF
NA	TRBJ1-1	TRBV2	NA	TGTGCCAGCAGTGCTGTTGTGACCGATGACTGGAAAGCTTTCTTT	CASSAVVTDDWKAFF
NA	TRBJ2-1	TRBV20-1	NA	TGCAGTGCTACCAGGGATGAGCAGTTCTTC	CSATRDEQFF
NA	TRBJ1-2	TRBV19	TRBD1	TGTGCCAGTACCGGATTCGGGACAGGGGGCGCTTGGATCGGCTACACCTTC	CASTGFGTGGAWIGYTF
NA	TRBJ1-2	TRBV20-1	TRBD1	TGCAGTGCTAGTAACAGGGGGAACTATGGCTACACCTTC	CSASNRGNYGYTF
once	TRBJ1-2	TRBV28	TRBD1	TGTGCCAGCAGTCCAGCTCGGACAGGAACTATTGTGTTTACCTTC	CASSPARTGTIVFTF
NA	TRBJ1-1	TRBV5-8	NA	TGTGCCAGCAGCCGGAGCAACGCCCTTGAAGCTTTCTTT	CASSRSNALEAFF
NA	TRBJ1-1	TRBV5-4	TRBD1	TGTGCCAGCAGCGGCAGACAGGGGGACTTCGACGCTTTCTTT	CASSGRQGDFDAFF
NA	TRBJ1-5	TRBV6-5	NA	TGTGCCAGCAGACAGGGAAGCAATCAGCCCCAGCATTTT	CASRQGSNQPQHF
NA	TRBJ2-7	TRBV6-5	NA	TGTGCCAGCAACCCAGGGGGGAGCGAGCACTACGAGCAGTACTTC	CASNPGGSEHYEQYF
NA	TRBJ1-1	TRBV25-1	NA	TGTGCCAGCATAGACCGAACAGGGAACACTGAAGCTTTCTTT	CASIDRTGNTEAFF
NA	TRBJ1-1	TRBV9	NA	TGTGCCAGCAGCGCCCTAGTCCAGGGGACTGAAGCTTTCTTT	CASSALVQGTEAFF
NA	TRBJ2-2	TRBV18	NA	TGTGCCAGCTCACCACGGCACATCAACACCGGGGAGCTGTTTTTT	CASSPRHINTGELFF
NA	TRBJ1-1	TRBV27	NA	TGTGCCAGCAGTTTATCGCGGGACACTGAAGCTTTCTTT	CASSLSRDTEAFF
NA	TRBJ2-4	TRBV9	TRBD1	TGTGCCAGCAGCGTCGGGACAGGGGGAACCCTAGCCAAAAACATTCAGTACTTC	CASSVGTGGTLAKNIQYF
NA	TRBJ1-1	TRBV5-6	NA	TGTGCCAGCAGCTTGGTAGGGACACCAGAAGCTTTCTTT	CASSLVGTPEAFF
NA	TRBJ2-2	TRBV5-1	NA	TGCGCCAGCAGTCAGGGGGGCACCGGGGAGCTGTTTTTT	CASSQGGTGELFF
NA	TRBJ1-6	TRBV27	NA	TGTGCCAGCAGTCCGCGGGTTTATAATTCACCCCTCCACTTT	CASSPRVYNSPLHF
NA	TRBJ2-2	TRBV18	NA	TGTGCCAGCTCACCACCGAGCCTCCCGTCCGGGGAGCTGTTTTTT	CASSPPSLPSGELFF
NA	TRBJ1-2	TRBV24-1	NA	TGTGCCACCAGTAGGGGTTCTGGCTACACCTTC	CATSRGSGYTF
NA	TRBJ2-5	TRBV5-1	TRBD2	TGCGCCAGCAGCCCGGGGGGTTCCCAAGAGACCCAGTACTTC	CASSPGGSQETQYF